This T cell receptor (beta chain) was recorded in a study of control samples from healthy donors and cancer patients. The assay was immunoSEQ multiplex PCR, and TCRdb's table has in-frame clones only and misses some. The sample gives 46,000 or so clones, nearly 95% of which show up once; around 20% is in the top ten. The sequence came from a woman aged 50 to 60 with head and neck cancer. Source material: PBMCs.

In nucleotides, the CDR3 is TGTGCCACCAAGGAGTCAGGGCAAGGCGGCTACACCTTC. Encoded protein: CATKESGQGGYTF. The rearrangement joins TRBV28 to TRBJ1-2, with D possibly being TRBD1 (5 bases). The germline gives CDR1 MDHEN, CDR2 SYDVKM. Trimming removed 10 bases from V and 8 bases from J, with 20 bases in between. This CDR3 spans 13 amino acids.